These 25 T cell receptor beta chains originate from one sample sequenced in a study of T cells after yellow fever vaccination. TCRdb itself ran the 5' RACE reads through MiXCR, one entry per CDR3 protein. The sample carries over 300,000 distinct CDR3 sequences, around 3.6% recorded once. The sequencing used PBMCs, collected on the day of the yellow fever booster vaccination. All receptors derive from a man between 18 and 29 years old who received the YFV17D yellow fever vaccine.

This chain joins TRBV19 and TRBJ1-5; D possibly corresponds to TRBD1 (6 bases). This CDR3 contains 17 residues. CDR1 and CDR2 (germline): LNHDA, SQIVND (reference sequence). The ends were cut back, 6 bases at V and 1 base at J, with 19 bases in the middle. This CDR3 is CASRSGWQGPSNQPQHF. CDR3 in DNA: TGTGCCAGTAGATCCGGGTGGCAGGGGCCGAGCAATCAGCCCCAGCATTTT.

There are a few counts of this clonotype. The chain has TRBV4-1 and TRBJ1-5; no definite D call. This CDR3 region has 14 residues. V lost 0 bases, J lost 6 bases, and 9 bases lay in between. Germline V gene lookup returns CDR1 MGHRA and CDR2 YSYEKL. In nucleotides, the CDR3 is TGCGCCAGCAGCCAAGATCGGAGGGTTCAGCCCCAGCATTTT. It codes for CASSQDRRVQPQHF.

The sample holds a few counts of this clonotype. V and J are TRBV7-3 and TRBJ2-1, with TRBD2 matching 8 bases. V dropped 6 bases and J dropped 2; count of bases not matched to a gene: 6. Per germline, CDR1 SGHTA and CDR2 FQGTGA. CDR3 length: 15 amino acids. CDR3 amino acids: CASSLAGTPYNEQFF. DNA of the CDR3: TGTGCCAGCAGTCTAGCGGGTACCCCCTACAATGAGCAGTTCTTC.

The CDR3 is CASSPRVNGELFF. CDR3 nucleotide sequence: TGTGCCAGCAGCCCACGGGTGAACGGGGAGCTGTTTTTT. The chain recombines TRBV14 with TRBJ2-2; D remains unclear. V shed 4 bases and J shed 7 bases, with 10 bases lying between them. The CDR3 runs 13 residues. Germline loops: CDR1 SGHDN, CDR2 FVKESK.

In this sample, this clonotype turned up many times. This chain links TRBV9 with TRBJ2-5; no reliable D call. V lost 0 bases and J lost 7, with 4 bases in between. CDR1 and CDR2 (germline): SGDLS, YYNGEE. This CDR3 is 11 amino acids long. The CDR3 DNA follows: TGTGCCAGCAGCGTAGGCGGGACCCAGTACTTC. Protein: CASSVGGTQYF.

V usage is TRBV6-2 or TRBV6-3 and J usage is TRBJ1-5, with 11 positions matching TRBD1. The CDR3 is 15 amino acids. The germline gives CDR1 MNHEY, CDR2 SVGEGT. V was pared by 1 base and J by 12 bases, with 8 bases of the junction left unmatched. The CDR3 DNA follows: TGTGCCAGCAGTTACTTCGGACAGGGGGCCGGTTTCCAGCATTTT. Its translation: CASSYFGQGAGFQHF.

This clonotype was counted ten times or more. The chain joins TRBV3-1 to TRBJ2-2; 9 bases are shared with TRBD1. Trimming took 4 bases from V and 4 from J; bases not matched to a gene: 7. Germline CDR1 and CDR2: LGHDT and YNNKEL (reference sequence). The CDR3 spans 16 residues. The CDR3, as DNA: TGTGCCAGCAGCCCCGGACAGGGGTTGATCACCGGGGAGCTGTTTTTT. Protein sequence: CASSPGQGLITGELFF.

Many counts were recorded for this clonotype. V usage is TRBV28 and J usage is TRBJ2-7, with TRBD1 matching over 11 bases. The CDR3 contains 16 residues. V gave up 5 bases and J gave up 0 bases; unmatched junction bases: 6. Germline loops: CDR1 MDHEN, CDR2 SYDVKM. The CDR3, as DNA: TGTGCCAGCAGTCTGGGGGGGACAGGGGGCTCCTACGAGCAGTACGTC. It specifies CASSLGGTGGSYEQYV.

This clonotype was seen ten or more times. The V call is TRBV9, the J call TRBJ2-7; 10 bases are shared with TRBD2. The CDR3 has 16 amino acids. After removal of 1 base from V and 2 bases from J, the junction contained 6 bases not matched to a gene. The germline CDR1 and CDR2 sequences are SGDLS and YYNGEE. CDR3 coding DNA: TGTGCCAGCAGCGTATCCGGGACTAGCGAAACCTACGAGCAGTACTTC. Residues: CASSVSGTSETYEQYF.

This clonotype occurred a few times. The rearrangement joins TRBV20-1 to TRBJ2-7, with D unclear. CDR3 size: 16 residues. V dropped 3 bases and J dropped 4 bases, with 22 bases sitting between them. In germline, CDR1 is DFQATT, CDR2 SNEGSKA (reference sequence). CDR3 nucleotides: TGCAGTGCTAGCGCCTTGCGTGCAGGCGACCTGTACGAGCAGTACGTC. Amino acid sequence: CSASALRAGDLYEQYV.

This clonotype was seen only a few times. The CDR3 sequence is CASSLGRESEKLFF. The CDR3 nucleotides read TGTGCCAGCAGTCTCGGCAGGGAAAGCGAAAAACTGTTTTTT. This rearrangement joins TRBV7-9 to TRBJ1-4, with a tentative D call TRBD1 (5 bases). The V end was cut by 6 bases, the J end by 8 bases, with 16 bases between. This CDR3 has 14 amino acids. In germline, CDR1 is SEHNR, CDR2 FQNEAQ (reference sequence).

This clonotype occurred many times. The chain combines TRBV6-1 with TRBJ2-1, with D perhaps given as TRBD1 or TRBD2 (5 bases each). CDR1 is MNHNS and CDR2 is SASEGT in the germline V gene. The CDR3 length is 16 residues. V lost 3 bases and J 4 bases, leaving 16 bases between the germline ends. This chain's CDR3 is CASSEGLGTVYNEQFF. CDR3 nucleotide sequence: TGTGCCAGCAGTGAGGGGTTGGGGACGGTATACAATGAGCAGTTCTTC.

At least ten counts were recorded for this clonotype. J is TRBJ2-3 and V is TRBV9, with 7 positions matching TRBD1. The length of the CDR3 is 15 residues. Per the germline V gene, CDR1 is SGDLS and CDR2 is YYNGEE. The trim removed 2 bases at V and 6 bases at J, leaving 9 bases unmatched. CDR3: CASSVTHEQGDTQYF. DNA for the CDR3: TGTGCCAGCAGCGTCACACACGAACAGGGGGATACGCAGTATTTT.

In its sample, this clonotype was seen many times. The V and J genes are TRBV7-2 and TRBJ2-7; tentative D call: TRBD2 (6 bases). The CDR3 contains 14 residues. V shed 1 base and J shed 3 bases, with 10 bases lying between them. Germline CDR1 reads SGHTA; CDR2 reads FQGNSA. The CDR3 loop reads CASSLGGLLYEQYV. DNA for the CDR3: TGTGCCAGCAGCTTAGGGGGACTCCTCTACGAGCAGTACGTC.

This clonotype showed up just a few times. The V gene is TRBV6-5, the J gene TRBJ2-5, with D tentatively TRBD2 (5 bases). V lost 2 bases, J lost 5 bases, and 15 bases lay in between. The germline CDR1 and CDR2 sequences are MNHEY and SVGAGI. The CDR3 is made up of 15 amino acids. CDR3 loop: CASSYVREWRETQYF. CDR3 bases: TGTGCCAGCAGTTACGTACGGGAATGGCGGGAGACCCAGTACTTC.

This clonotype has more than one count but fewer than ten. The CDR3 DNA follows: TGTGCCAGCAGTTTGACAGGGGGCACTAATGAAAAACTGTTTTTT. The encoded protein is CASSLTGGTNEKLFF. The chain combines TRBV7-6 with TRBJ1-4, with 10 bases matching TRBD1. V shed 6 bases, J shed 2 bases, and the junction held 3 bases outside the gene matches. Germline V gene data show CDR1 as SGHVS and CDR2 as FNYEAQ. The CDR3 loop spans 15 amino acids.

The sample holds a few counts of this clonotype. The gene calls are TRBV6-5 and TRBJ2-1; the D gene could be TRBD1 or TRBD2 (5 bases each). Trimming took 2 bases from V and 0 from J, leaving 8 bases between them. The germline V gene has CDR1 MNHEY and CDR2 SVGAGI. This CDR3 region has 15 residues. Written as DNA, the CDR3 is TGTGCCAGCAGTTACAACGGGGCCTCCTACAATGAGCAGTTCTTC. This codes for CASSYNGASYNEQFF.

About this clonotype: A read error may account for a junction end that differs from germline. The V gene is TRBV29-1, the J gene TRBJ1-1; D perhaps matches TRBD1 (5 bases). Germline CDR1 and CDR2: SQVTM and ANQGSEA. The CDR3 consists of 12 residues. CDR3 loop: CSVEGTGFKAFF. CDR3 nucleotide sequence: TGCAGCGTGGAAGGGACGGGGTTTAAAGCTTTCTTT.

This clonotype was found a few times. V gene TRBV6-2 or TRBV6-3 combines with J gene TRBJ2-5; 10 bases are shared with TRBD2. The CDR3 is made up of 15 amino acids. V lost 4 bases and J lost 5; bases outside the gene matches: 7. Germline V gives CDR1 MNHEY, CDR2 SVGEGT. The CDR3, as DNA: TGTGCCAGCAGTTTTATAGCGGGGGGAAGGGAGACCCAGTACTTC. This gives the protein CASSFIAGGRETQYF.

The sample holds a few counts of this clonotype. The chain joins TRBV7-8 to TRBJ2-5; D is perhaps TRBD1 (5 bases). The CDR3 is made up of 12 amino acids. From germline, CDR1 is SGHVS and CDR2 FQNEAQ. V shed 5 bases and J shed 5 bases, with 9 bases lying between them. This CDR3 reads CASSGAVETQYF. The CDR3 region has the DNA TGTGCCAGCAGCGGGGCTGTGGAGACCCAGTACTTC. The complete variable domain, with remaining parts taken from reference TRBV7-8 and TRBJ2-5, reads GAGVSQSPRYKVAKRGQDVALRCDPISGHVSLFWYQQALGQGPEFLTYFQNEAQLDKSGLPSDRFFAERPEGSVSTLKIQRTQQEDSAVYLCASSGAVETQYFGPGTRLLVL.

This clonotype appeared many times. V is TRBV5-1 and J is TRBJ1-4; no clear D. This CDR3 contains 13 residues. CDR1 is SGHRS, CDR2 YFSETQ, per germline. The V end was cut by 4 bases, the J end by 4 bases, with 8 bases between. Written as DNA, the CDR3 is TGCGCCAGCAGCCCGGGTCGTAATGAAAAACTGTTTTTT. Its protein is CASSPGRNEKLFF.

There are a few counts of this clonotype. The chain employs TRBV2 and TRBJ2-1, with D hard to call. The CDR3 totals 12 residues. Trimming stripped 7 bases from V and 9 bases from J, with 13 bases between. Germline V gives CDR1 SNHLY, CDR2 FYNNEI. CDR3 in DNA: TGTGCCAGCACCCTCTCGGGCAGTGAGCAGTTCTTC. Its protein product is CASTLSGSEQFF.

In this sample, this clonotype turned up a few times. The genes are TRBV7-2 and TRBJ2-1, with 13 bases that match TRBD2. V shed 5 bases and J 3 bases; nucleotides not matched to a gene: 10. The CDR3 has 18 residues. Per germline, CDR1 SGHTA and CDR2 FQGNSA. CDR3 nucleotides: TGTGCCAGCAGCCTCCTCATGACTAGCGGGGGGATCTACAATGAGCAGTTCTTC. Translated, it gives CASSLLMTSGGIYNEQFF.

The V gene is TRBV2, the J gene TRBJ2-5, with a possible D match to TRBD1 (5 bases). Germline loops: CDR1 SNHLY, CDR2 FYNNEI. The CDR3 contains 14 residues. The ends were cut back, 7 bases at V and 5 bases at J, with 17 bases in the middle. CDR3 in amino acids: CASKFRQGQETQYF. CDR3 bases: TGTGCCAGCAAATTTCGTCAGGGCCAGGAGACCCAGTACTTC.

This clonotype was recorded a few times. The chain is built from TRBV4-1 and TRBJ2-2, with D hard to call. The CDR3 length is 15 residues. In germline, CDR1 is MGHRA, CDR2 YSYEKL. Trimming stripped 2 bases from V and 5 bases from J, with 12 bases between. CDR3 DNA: TGCGCCAGCAGCCAACTATCTGTGGAAACCGGGGAGCTGTTTTTT. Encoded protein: CASSQLSVETGELFF.